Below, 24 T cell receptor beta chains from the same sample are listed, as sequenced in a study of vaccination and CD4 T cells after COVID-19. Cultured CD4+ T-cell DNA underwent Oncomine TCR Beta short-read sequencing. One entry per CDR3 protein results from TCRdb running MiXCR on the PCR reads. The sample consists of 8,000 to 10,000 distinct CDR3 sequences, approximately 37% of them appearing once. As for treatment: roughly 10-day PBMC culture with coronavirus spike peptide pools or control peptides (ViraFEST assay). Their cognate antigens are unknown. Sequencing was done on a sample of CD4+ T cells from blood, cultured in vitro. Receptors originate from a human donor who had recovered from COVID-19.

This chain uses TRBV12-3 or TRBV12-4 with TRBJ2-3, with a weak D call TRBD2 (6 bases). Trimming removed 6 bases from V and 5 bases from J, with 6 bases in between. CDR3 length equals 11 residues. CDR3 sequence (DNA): TGTGCCAGCAGGGGACTAGATACGCAGTATTTT. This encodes CASRGLDTQYF.

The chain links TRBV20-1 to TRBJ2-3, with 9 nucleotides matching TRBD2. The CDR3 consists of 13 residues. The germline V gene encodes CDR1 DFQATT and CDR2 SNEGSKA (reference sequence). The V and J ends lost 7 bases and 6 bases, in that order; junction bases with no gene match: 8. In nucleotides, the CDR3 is TGCAGTGTCCGGTGGCTAGCGGGGGATACGCAGTATTTT. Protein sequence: CSVRWLAGDTQYF.

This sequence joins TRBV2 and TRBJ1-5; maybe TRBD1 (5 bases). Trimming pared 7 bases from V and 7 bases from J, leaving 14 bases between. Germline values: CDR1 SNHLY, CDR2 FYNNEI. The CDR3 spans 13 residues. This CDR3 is CASTLKGDQPQHF. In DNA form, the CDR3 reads TGTGCCAGCACTCTCAAAGGGGACCAGCCCCAGCATTTT.

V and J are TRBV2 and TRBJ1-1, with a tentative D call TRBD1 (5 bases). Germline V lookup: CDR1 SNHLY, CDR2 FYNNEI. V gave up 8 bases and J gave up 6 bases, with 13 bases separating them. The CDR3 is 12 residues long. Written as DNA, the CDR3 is TGTGCCAGCCAGGGTAGCTTCGCTGAAGCTTTCTTT. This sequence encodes CASQGSFAEAFF.

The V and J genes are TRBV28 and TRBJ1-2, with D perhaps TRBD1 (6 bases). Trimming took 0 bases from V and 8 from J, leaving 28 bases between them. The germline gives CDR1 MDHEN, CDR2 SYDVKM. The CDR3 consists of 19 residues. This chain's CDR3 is CASSLWRARAQGKVSGYTF. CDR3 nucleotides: TGTGCCAGCAGTTTATGGCGGGCCCGGGCACAGGGTAAAGTTTCGGGCTACACCTTC.

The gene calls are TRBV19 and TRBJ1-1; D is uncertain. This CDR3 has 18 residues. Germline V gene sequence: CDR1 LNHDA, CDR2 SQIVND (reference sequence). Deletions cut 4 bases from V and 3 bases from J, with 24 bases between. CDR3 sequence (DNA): TGTGCCAGTAGTAGTATATTGAGACTGCGAGGTTTGGACACTGAAGCTTTCTTT. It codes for CASSSILRLRGLDTEAFF. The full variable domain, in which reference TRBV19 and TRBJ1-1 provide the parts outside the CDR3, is DGGITQSPKYLFRKEGQNVTLSCEQNLNHDAMYWYRQDPGQGLRLIYYSQIVNDFQKGDIAEGYSVSREKKESFPLTVTSAQKNPTAFYLCASSSILRLRGLDTEAFFGQGTRLTVV.

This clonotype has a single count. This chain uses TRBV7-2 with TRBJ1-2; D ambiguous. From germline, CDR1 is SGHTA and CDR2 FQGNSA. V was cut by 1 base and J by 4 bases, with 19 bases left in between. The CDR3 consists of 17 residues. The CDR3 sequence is CASSLEGGGHLSYGYTF. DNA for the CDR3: TGTGCCAGCAGCTTAGAGGGTGGAGGGCACCTCAGCTATGGCTACACCTTC.

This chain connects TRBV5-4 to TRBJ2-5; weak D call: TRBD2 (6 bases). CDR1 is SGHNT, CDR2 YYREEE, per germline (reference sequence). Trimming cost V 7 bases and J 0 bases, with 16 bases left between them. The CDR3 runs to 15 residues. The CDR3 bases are TGTGCCAGCCGTCGGGGGAACGGCCACCAAGAGACCCAGTACTTC. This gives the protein CASRRGNGHQETQYF.

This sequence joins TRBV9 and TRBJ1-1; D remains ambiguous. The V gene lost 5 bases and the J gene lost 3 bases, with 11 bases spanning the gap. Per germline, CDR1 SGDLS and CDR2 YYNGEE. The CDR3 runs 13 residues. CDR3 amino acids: CASSFAADTEAFF. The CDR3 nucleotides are TGTGCCAGCAGTTTCGCAGCGGACACTGAAGCTTTCTTT.

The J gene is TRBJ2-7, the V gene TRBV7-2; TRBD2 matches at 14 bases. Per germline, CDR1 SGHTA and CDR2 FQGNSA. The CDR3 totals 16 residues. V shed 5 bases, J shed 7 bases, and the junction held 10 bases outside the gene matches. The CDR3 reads CASSPSTSGGAYEQYF. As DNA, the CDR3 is TGTGCCAGCAGCCCCTCGACTAGCGGGGGGGCGTATGAGCAGTACTTC.

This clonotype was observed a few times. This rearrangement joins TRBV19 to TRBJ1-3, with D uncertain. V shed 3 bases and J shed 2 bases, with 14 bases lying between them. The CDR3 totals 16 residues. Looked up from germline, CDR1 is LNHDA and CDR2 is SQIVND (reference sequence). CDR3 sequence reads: CASSISRRSTGNTIYF. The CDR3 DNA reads TGTGCCAGTAGTATTAGTCGTAGGTCTACTGGAAACACCATATATTTT.

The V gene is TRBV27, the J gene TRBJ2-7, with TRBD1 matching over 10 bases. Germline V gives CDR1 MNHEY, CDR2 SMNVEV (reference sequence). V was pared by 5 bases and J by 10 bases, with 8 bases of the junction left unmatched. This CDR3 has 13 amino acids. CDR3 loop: CASSILGQGKQYF. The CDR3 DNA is TGTGCCAGCAGTATCTTGGGACAGGGGAAACAGTACTTC.

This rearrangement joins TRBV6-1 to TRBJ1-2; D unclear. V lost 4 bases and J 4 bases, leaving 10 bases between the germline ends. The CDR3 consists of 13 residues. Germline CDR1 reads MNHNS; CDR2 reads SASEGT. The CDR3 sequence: CASSGQVFYGYTF. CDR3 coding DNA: TGTGCCAGCAGTGGGCAGGTCTTCTATGGCTACACCTTC.

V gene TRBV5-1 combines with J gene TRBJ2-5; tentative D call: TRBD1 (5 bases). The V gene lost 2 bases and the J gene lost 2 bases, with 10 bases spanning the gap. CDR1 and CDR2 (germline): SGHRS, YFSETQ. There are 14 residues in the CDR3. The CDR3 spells CASSFGRGQETQYF. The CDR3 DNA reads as TGCGCCAGCAGCTTTGGTAGGGGACAAGAGACCCAGTACTTC.

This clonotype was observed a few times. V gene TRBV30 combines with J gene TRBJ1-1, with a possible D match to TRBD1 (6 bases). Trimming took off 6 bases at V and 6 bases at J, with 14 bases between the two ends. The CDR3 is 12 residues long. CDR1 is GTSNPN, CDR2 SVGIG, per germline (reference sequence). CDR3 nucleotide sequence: TGTGCCTGCACACAGGGAAACCCTGAAGCTTTCTTT. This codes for CACTQGNPEAFF.

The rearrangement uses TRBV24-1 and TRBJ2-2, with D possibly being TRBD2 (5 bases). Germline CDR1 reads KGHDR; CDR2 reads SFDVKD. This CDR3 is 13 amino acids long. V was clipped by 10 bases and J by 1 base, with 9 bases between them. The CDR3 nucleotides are TGTGCCACGGAGGAAGGGAACACCGGGGAGCTGTTTTTT. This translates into CATEEGNTGELFF.

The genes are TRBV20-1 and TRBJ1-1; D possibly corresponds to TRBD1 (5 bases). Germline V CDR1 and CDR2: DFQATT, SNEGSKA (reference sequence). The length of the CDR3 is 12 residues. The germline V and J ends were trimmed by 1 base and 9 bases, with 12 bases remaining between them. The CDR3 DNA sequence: TGCAGTGCTAGAGGCGGGGGGGATAAAGCTTTCTTT. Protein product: CSARGGGDKAFF.

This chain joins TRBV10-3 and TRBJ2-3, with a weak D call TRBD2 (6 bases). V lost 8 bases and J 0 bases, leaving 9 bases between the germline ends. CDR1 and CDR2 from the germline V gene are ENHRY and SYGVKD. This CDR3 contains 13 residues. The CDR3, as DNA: TGTGCCATCCGCGGGGTGAGCACAGATACGCAGTATTTT. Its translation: CAIRGVSTDTQYF.

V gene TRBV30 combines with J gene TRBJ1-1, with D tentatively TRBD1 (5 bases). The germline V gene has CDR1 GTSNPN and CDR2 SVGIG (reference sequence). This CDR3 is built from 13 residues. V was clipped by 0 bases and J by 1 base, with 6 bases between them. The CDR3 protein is CAWSVGQNTEAFF. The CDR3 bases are TGTGCCTGGAGTGTTGGACAGAACACTGAAGCTTTCTTT.

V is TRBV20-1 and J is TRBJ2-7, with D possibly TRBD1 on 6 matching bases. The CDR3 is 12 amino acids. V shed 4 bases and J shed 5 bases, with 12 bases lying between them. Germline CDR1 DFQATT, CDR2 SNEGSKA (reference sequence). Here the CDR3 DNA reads TGCAGTGCTATACAGGGATCGGACGAGCAGTACTTC. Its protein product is CSAIQGSDEQYF.

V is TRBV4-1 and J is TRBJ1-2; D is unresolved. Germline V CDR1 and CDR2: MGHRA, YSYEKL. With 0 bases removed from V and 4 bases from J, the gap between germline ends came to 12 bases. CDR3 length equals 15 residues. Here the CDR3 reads CASSQDQEFIYGYTF. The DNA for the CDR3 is TGCGCCAGCAGCCAAGATCAAGAGTTCATCTATGGCTACACCTTC.

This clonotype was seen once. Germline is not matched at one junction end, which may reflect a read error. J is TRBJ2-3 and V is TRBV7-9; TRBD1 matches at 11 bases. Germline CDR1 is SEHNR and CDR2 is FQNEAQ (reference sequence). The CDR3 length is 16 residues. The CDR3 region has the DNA TGCGCCAGCAGCTTGGGGACAGGGGGTTTAGGAGATACGCAGTATTTT. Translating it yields CASSLGTGGLGDTQYF.

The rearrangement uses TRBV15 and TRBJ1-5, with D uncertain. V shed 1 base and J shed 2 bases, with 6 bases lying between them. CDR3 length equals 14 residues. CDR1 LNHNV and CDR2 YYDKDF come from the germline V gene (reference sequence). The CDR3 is CATSRGAGNQPQHF. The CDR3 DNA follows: TGTGCCACCAGCAGAGGCGCTGGCAATCAGCCCCAGCATTTT. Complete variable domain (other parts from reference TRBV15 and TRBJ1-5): DAMVIQNPRYQVTQFGKPVTLSCSQTLNHNVMYWYQQKSSQAPKLLFHYYDKDFNNEADTPDNFQSRRPNTSFCFLDIRSPGLGDTAMYLCATSRGAGNQPQHFGDGTRLSIL.

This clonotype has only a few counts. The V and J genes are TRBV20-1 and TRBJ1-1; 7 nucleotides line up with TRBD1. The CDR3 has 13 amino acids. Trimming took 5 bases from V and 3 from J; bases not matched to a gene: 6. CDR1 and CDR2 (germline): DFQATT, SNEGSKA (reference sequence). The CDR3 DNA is TGCAGTGCTTACAGGGGAGGTTACACTGAAGCTTTCTTT. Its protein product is CSAYRGGYTEAFF.